This TCR beta chain was retrieved from a study of shared clonotypes between healthy human individuals. Cells designated naive CD8 were CD45RO-negative and were positively selected for CCR7, with terminally differentiated effector memory CD45RA+ cells excluded. Comments on this clone: Antigen unknown.

Replicate PCRs run on sorted subsets employed approximately 0.2 ug DNA, approximately 30,000 T cell genomes. Method: immunoSEQ multiplex PCR; TCRdb's copy keeps in-frame clones and lacks some. The sample has millions of clones, roughly 91% seen once; the top ten hold 1.5% to 2%. Study-level findings and limits: Of the naive CD4 clonotypes, roughly 5.2% were shared across a few donors.

The CDR3 extends over 13 amino acids. Germline V gives CDR1 ENHRY, CDR2 SYGVKD. Trimming took off 7 bases at V and 0 bases at J, with 9 bases between the two ends. The sequenced material came from naive CD8+ T cells from PBMCs. This clonotype was sampled from a man aged 18 to 35 in good health. Some clones in this sample may be carry-over from other donors' samples. The chain has TRBV10-3 and TRBJ1-1; D is ambiguous. CDR3 residues: CAIKGTLNTEAFF. The CDR3 region has the DNA TGTGCCATCAAAGGAACACTGAACACTGAAGCTTTCTTT.